This T cell receptor (beta chain) was retrieved from a study of cytomegalovirus exposure and HLA in healthy donors. Remarks on this clone: Its target is not known.

13 Jbeta primers and 60 Vbeta primers were used for the PCR. The table came from immunoSEQ multiplex PCR; TCRdb's copy has only in-frame clones and leaves some out. The sample has some 160,000 clones, around 84% seen once. Study-wide points: Donor immune exposure was known only as CMV serostatus. Presence/absence analyses rested on an assumption that sequencing depth was roughly uniform across donors. Listed as cytomegalovirus-associated were 170 or so TCR beta chains. One later analysis reportedly identified an Asian-associated ancestry cluster that showed fewer N-insertions than the roughly 640-donor mean.

The V and J ends lost 2 bases and 2 bases respectively, with 9 bases between them. This CDR3 contains 14 residues. From germline, CDR1 is MNHEY and CDR2 SVGAGI. This chain uses TRBV6-5 with TRBJ2-5, with D possibly being TRBD1 (5 bases). The clonotype was recovered from a man between 18 and 35 years old in good health and CMV-seronegative. Material: PBMCs. Here the CDR3 DNA reads TGTGCCAGCAGTTACCGACAGCTACAAGAGACCCAGTACTTC. Translation gives CASSYRQLQETQYF.